This T cell receptor (beta chain) is drawn from a study of shared clonotypes between healthy human individuals. Per the authors' pipeline: Filtering differed for immunoSEQ, which gave only junction sequences without quality scores. Assay used: immunoSEQ multiplex PCR; TCRdb lists only in-frame clones, some missing. That table is the source of V, J and clone size, and D and trimming were worked out from the DNA. Here the sample spans more than 2 million clones, 85% to 95% being singletons. Selected positively for CCR7 and CD45RO-negative, naive CD8 cells excluded terminally differentiated effector memory CD45RA+ cells. The V and J ends lost 3 bases and 8 bases respectively, with 20 bases between them. CDR1 is LNHDA, CDR2 SQIVND, per germline (reference sequence). This CDR3 has 16 amino acids. In its sample, this clone was seen once.

The chain is built from TRBV19 and TRBJ2-1; the D call may be TRBD1 or TRBD2 (5 bases each). Sequenced sample: naive CD8+ T cells from PBMCs. The receptor comes from a man in his late teens or twenties in good health. Some clones in this sample may be carry-over from other donors' samples. The CDR3 loop reads CASSIYGTPTRDEQFF. In nucleotides, the CDR3 is TGTGCCAGTAGTATCTACGGGACCCCGACGAGAGATGAGCAGTTCTTC.